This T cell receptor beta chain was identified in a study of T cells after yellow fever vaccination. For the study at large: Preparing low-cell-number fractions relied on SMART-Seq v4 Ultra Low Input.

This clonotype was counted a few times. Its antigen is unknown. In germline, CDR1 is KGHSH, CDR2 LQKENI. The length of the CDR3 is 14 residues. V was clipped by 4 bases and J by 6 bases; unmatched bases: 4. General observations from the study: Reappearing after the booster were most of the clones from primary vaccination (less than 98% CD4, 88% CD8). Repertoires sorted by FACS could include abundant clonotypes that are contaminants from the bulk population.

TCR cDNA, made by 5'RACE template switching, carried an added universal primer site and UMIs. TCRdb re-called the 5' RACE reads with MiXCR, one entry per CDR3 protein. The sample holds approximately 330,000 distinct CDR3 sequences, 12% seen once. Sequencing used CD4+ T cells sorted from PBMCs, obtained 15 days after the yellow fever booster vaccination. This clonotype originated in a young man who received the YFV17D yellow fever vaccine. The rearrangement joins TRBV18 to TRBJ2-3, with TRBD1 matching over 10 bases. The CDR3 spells CASSRDRGYDTQYF. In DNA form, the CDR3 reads TGTGCCAGCTCACGGGACAGGGGATATGATACGCAGTATTTT. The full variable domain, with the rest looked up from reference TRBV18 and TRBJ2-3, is NAGVMQNPRHLVRRRGQEARLRCSPMKGHSHVYWYRQLPEEGLKFMVYLQKENIIDESGMPKERFSAEFPKEGPSILRIQQVVRGDSAAYFCASSRDRGYDTQYFGPGTRLTVL.